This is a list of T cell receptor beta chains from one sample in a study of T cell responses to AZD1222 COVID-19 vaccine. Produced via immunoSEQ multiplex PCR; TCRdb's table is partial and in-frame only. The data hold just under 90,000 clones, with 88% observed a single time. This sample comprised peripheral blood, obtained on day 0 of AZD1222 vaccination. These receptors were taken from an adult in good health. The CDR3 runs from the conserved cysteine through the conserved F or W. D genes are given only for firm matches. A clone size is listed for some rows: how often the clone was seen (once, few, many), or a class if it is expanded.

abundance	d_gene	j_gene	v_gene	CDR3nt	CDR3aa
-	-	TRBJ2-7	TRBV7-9	TGTGCCAGCAGCCCCCCATCGCCCGAGCAGTACTTC	CASSPPSPEQYF
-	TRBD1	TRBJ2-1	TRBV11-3	TGTGCCAGCAGCTTAGATGGGACAGGGGGTAACAATGAGCAGTTCTTC	CASSLDGTGGNNEQFF
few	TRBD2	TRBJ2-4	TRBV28	TGTGCCAGCAGTTCGGGACTAGCTGATCTGTACTTC	CASSSGLADLYF
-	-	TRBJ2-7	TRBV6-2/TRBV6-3	TGTGCCAGCAGTCCAAATCAAGGGATTACCCTCTCGTTCTACGAGCAGTACTTC	CASSPNQGITLSFYEQYF
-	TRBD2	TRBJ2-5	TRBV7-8	TGTGCCAGCAGCTTAGAACACTGGGCTAGCGGGAGGGCTGAAGAGACCCAGTACTTC	CASSLEHWASGRAEETQYF
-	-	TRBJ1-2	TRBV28	TGTGCCAGCAGTTTAGGACTTAACTATGGCTACACCTTC	CASSLGLNYGYTF
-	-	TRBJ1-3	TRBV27	TGTGCCAGCAGGGGGGACAATTATTCTGGAAACACCATATATTTT	CASRGDNYSGNTIYF
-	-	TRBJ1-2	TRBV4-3	TGCGCCAGCAGCCAAGGGGTAATCGGACAGAACGGAGGCTACACCTTC	CASSQGVIGQNGGYTF
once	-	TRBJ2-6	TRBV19	TGTGCCAGTAGTATAGACATAGGGGGTGTTGGGGCCAACGTCCTGACTTTC	CASSIDIGGVGANVLTF
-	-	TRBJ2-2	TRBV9	TGTGCCAGCAGCGTAGACCCGGGGGCGGACACCGGGGAGCTGTTTTTT	CASSVDPGADTGELFF
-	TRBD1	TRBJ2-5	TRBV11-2	TGTGCCAGCAGCAACCGGGACAGGGAAGAGACCCAGTACTTC	CASSNRDREETQYF
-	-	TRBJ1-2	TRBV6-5	TGTGCCAGCTCACCGCGACCCAGGGTGGGGACCTTC	CASSPRPRVGTF
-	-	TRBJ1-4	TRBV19	TGTGCCAGCAATACAGGGACCACTAATGAAAAACTGTTTTTT	CASNTGTTNEKLFF
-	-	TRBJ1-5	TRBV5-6	TGTGCCAGCAGCTGGGGGGGCAAAGACAATCAGCCCCAGCATTTT	CASSWGGKDNQPQHF
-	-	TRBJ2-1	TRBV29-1	TGCAGCGTCCAACCCCTAGGAATCCGTGAGCAGTTCTTC	CSVQPLGIREQFF
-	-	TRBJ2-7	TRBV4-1	TGCGCCAGCAGCCAACCCGGGGGTGGATACGAGCAGTACTTC	CASSQPGGGYEQYF
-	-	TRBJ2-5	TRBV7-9	TGTGCCAGCAGCTTTTTATTTTCTCATCGCCAAGAGACCCAGTACTTC	CASSFLFSHRQETQYF
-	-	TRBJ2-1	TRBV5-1	TGCGCCAGCAGCTTGGACGGCTACAATGAGCAGTTCTTC	CASSLDGYNEQFF
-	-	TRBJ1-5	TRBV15	TGTGCCACCAGCAGAGGGGCGGGGGCCGGCAATCAGCCCCAGCATTTT	CATSRGAGAGNQPQHF
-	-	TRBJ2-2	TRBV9	TGTGCCAGCAGCGCTACAGCGAACACCGGGGAGCTGTTTTTT	CASSATANTGELFF
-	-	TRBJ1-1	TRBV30	TGTGCCTGGAATACTGAACCGAACACTGAAGCTTTCTTT	CAWNTEPNTEAFF
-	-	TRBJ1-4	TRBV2	TGTGCCAGCAGTGAAGAAGTCCATGGTGAAAAACTGTTTTTT	CASSEEVHGEKLFF
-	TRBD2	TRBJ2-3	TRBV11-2	TGTGCCAGCAGCAAGGGGACTAGCGATTACTCAGATACGCAGTATTTT	CASSKGTSDYSDTQYF
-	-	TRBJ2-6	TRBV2	TGTGCCAGCAGTCAGGAGGCCAACGTCCTGACTTTC	CASSQEANVLTF
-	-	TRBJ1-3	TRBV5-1	TGCGCCAGCAGCGAGACCCCCCTGAGCTCTGGAAACACCATATATTTT	CASSETPLSSGNTIYF
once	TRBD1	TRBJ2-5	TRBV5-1	TGCGCCAGCAGCTTGCTGGGGTTGGCGGGACAGGGGATGGAGACCCAGTACTTC	CASSLLGLAGQGMETQYF
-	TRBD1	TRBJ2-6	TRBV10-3	TGTGCCATCAGTGCCCAAACAGGGGTCCCCCTCTCTGGGGCCAACGTCCTGACTTTC	CAISAQTGVPLSGANVLTF
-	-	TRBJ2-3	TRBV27	TGTGCCACTTCGCAGGGTCCAGATACGCAGTATTTT	CATSQGPDTQYF
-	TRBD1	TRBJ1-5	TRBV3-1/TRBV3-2	TGTGCCAGCAGCCAAGAACAGGGGACACGGCAGCCCCAGCATTTT	CASSQEQGTRQPQHF
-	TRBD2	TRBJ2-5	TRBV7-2	TGTGCCAGCAGCCTAGCGGGAGGAGGGGAGACCCAGTACTTC	CASSLAGGGETQYF
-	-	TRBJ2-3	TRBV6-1	TGTGCCAGCAGTGACCCTAACGGGATAATCACAGATACGCAGTATTTT	CASSDPNGIITDTQYF
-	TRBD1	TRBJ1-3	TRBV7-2	TGTGCCAGCAGCCCGTGGGGACAGGCCTTGGGCACTGGAAACACCATATATTTT	CASSPWGQALGTGNTIYF
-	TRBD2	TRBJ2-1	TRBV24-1	TGTGCCACCAGTGAAGTGGGAGGGAATGAGCAGTTCTTC	CATSEVGGNEQFF
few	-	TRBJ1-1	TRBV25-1	TGTGCCAGCAGTGAGTTTTTCGGAGGCGAAGCTTTCTTT	CASSEFFGGEAFF
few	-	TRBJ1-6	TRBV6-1	TGTGCCAGCAGTGAATGGAGGGAATCACCCCTCCACTTT	CASSEWRESPLHF
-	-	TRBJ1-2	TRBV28	TGTGCCAGCAGTTTACCCCGGCCCCATAACTCAAGAGGCTACACCTTC	CASSLPRPHNSRGYTF
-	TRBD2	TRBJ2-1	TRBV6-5	TGTGCCAGCACGCGATTAGCGGGCTACAATGAGCAGTTCTTC	CASTRLAGYNEQFF
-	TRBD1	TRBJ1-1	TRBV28	TGTGCCAGCAGTCGCCTCCAGACAGGGCCGGCTTTCTTT	CASSRLQTGPAFF
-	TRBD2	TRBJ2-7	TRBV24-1	TGTGCCACCAGTGATACGACTAGCGGGACAATGCAGTACTTC	CATSDTTSGTMQYF
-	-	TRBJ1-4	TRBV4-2	TGTGCCAGCAGCCCACAGGGAACCCTAATGGCTAATGAAAAACTGTTTTTT	CASSPQGTLMANEKLFF
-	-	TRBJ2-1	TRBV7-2	TGTGCCAGCAGCTTAAGGTTAACCACGGGGAGGATCTACAATGAGCAGTTCTTC	CASSLRLTTGRIYNEQFF
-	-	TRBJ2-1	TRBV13	TGTGCCAGCAGCTTAAAAACTCTATTGGTCGGTGAGCAGTTCTTC	CASSLKTLLVGEQFF
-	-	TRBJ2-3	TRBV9	TGTGCCAGCAGCGTATCGACAGATACGCAGTATTTT	CASSVSTDTQYF
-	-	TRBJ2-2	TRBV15	TGTGCCACCACGCGTACCGGGGAGCTGTTTTTT	CATTRTGELFF
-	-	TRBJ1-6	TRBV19	TGTGCCAGTAATCGGCGGGATTCACCCCTCCACTTT	CASNRRDSPLHF
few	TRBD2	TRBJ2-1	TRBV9	TGTGCCAGCAGCGTCGGGACTAGCGGCTACAATGAGCAGTTCTTC	CASSVGTSGYNEQFF